Included here is one T cell receptor (beta chain) sequence, with context. Its antigen is as yet unknown. FACS was used to enrich TEMRA cells, whereas the CD8+ and CD4+ T cells were obtained by negative isolation. A quantity of about 0.5 to 1 ug RNA underwent reverse transcription using random hexamers. TCRdb re-called the immunoSEQ multiplex PCR reads with MiXCR, one entry per CDR3 protein. The sample includes more than 95,000 distinct CDR3 sequences, 90% to 95% of them seen just once. From germline, CDR1 is SGHVS and CDR2 FNYEAQ. The CDR3 loop spans 15 amino acids. Trimming cost V 4 bases and J 4 bases; bases outside gene matches: 6. These data come from a study of CD8 T cells in Susac syndrome. Study observations and caveats: A relatively small number of individuals underwent TCR sequencing and HLA analysis. Across the total CD8+ repertoires, over 15 Susac-specific public clones were found. The CD8+ TEMRA repertoires yielded 5 or 6 such clones.

The chain couples TRBV7-6 to TRBJ2-1, with TRBD1 identical over 8 bases. Sequencing was done on a sample of CD8+ T cells from PBMCs. This TCR came from a human donor with Susac syndrome. CDR3: CASSSRQGMYNEQFF. In DNA, the CDR3 is TGTGCCAGCAGCTCCCGACAGGGGATGTACAATGAGCAGTTCTTC.